The clone carrying this T cell receptor beta chain turned up a few times. The antigen remains undetermined. TCRdb reprocessed the reads with MiXCR, giving one entry per CDR3 protein. The table lists 700,000 to 850,000 distinct CDR3 sequences, over 25% of them singletons. Germline lookup yields CDR1 SGHVS and CDR2 FQNEAQ. The CDR3 has 14 residues. V lost 1 base and J lost 8, with 14 bases in between. This sample was taken from a study of T cell repertoires in cytomegalovirus infection. Overall study context: Well-studied HLA-B-restricted epitopes and recently identified HLA-C-restricted epitopes of CMV were both used in the study. Public TCR beta signatures marked donors with CMV infection and the matching HLA. Study-level points and caveats: Clonotype analysis showed dominance of the ex vivo response by HLA-C-restricted CMV-specific TCR beta clonotypes. Totalled public TCR beta family frequency picked out people who carried CMV plus the relevant HLA.

This specimen was cultured CD8+ T cells from PBMCs, taken from culture after CMV antigen stimulation. The rearrangement uses TRBV7-8 and TRBJ1-2, with unresolved D. The origin of this receptor is a human donor in good health (CMV status not recorded). Some clones in this sample may be carry-over from other donors' samples. The CDR3 nucleotides read TGTGCCAGCAGCTTAGAACCCATCCCGGGCGGCTACACCTTC. It encodes CASSLEPIPGGYTF.